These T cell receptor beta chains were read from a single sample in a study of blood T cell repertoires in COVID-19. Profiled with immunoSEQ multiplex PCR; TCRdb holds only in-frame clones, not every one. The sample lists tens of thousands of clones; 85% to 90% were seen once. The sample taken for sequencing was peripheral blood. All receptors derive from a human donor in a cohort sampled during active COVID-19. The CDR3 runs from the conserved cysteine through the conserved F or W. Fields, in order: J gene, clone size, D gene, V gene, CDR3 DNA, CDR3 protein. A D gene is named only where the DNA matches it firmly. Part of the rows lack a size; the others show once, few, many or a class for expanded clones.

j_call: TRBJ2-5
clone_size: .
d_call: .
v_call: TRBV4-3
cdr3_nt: TGCGCCAGCAGCCAAGGGACTAATGGCGCGCAGACCCAGTACTTC
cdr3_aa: CASSQGTNGAQTQYF

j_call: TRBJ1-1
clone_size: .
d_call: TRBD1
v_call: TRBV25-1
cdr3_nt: TGTGCCAGCAGTAGGACAGGGGAGAACACTGAAGCTTTCTTT
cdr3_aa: CASSRTGENTEAFF

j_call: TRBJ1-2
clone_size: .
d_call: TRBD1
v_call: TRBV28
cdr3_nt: TGTGCCAGCAGGGCCGGGACAGTCCTTTTAGCTAACTATGGCTACACCTTC
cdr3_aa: CASRAGTVLLANYGYTF

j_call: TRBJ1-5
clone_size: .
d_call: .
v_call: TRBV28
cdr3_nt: TGTGCCAGCAGTTTACAGGCAAATCAGCCCCAGCATTTT
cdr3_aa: CASSLQANQPQHF

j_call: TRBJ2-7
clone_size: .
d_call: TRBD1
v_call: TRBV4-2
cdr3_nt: TGTGCCAGCACCCCAGGGGGCGGGCGGGAGCAGTACTTC
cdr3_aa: CASTPGGGREQYF

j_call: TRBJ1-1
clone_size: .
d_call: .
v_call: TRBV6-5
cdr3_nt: TGTGCCAGCAGACAGGATCAGGCGAACACTGAAGCTTTCTTT
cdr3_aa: CASRQDQANTEAFF

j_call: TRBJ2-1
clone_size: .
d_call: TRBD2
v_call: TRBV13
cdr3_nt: TGTGCCAGCAGCCGTTCCCCTAGCGGGAGCAATGAGCAGTTCTTC
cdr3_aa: CASSRSPSGSNEQFF

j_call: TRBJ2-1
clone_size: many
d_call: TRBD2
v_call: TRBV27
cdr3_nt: TGTGCCAGCAGTTTGGGCGGGAGGGCCTACAATGAGCAGTTCTTC
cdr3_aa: CASSLGGRAYNEQFF

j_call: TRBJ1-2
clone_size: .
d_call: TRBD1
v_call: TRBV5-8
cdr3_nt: TGTGCCAGCAGCCTAGGGGGCAAATCGCATGGCTACACCTTC
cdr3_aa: CASSLGGKSHGYTF

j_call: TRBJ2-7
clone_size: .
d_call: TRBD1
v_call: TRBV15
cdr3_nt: TGTGCCACCAGCAGAGCCACAGGGGGGTACGAGCAGTACTTC
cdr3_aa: CATSRATGGYEQYF

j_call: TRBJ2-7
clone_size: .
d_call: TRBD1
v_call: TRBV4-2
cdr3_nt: TGTGCCAGCAGCTTAACTCCGGGACAGGGTTCGTACGAGCAGTACTTC
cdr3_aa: CASSLTPGQGSYEQYF

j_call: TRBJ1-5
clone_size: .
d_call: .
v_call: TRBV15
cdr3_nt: TGTGCCACCAGCAGAGAGGCAGGGATAGGACCCCAGCATTTT
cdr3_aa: CATSREAGIGPQHF

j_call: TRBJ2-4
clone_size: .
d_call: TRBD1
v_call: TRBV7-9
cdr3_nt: TGTGCCAGCAGCACAGGGGTATTGGTGGCCAAAAACATTCAGTACTTC
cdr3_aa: CASSTGVLVAKNIQYF